The clone carrying this T cell receptor (beta chain) was found a few times. The sample is drawn from a study of PD-1 and CTLA-4 blockade in melanoma. Germline V gene sequence: CDR1 MNHEY, CDR2 SVGEGT. CDR3 length: 14 residues. The V gene lost 0 bases and the J gene lost 6 bases, with 11 bases spanning the gap. Measured with immunoSEQ multiplex PCR; TCRdb has only the in-frame clones, and not every one. This sample carries about 32,000 clones, roughly nine tenths of them seen once, and the ten largest clones take 5% to 6.5%. This sample comprised CD8+ T cells from peripheral blood, obtained from a patient given anti-PD-1 treatment. This clonotype originated in a human donor with melanoma. The genes are TRBV6-2 or TRBV6-3 and TRBJ1-1; the D is unclear. The CDR3 nucleotides are TGTGCCAGCAGTTACTCAGTCAGTATCCCTGAAGCTTTCTTT. Its translation: CASSYSVSIPEAFF.